This T cell receptor beta chain emerged from a study of shared T cell receptors in the human thymus. Sequencing was performed with immunoSEQ multiplex PCR; in TCRdb, only in-frame clones are kept and a portion is missing. The sample lists some 700,000 clones; 70% to 90% were seen once. Trimming took 5 bases from V and 0 from J, leaving 20 bases between them. CDR3 size: 19 residues. The germline V gene has CDR1 SEHNR and CDR2 FQNEAQ (reference sequence). The sample was also linked to a second study, of human thymus T cells.

The sequence was obtained from a girl in the first two years of life with a congenital heart defect. What was sequenced was thymocytes. The chain employs TRBV7-9 and TRBJ2-6; D possibly corresponds to TRBD2 (5 bases). CDR3 region: CASSETSRGSPSGANVLTF. The DNA of the CDR3 is TGTGCCAGCAGCGAAACCTCACGGGGTTCCCCCTCTGGGGCCAACGTCCTGACTTTC. The complete variable domain, with remaining parts taken from reference TRBV7-9 and TRBJ2-6, reads DTGVSQNPRHKITKRGQNVTFRCDPISEHNRLYWYRQTLGQGPEFLTYFQNEAQLEKSRLLSDRFSAERPKGSFSTLEIQRTEQGDSAMYLCASSETSRGSPSGANVLTFGAGSRLTVL.